The entry that follows covers one T cell receptor beta chain sequence. Its antigen specificity is not known. The record has no base qualities; no much larger clone is one base away. TCR CDR3 regions were amplified from genomic DNA by multiplex PCR using the deep immunoSEQ assay. Genomic DNA extracted from each cell subset was distributed evenly over all wells of several immunoSEQ 96-well plates, and each plate served as one replicate. For sorted subsets, roughly 190 ng of genomic DNA, equivalent to some 33,000 T cell genomes, went into each replicate PCR. Purified libraries were quantified with a Qubit 3.0 fluorometer, sized on a Bioanalyzer 2100, and re-quantified with the KAPA Library Quantification kit. Every immunoSEQ 96-well plate was sequenced on a dedicated single-read 150-cycle Illumina NextSeq 550 flow cell. The source study handled its data this way. Because the immunoSEQ output held only junctional sequences and lacked quality scores, the filtering could not match the filtering applied to full-length reads. To assign V/J genes and CDR3, sequences were annotated against IMGT germline references using PyIR, a Python wrapper for IgBLAST v1.9. Reads were filtered out if the reads had weak V/J assignments (E-value above 1e-6), no CDR3, stop codons, out-of-frame junctions, or ambiguous translated residues. V3J clonotypes were defined as sequences sharing the same inferred V gene, J gene, and CDR3 amino acid sequence. The percentage overlap between two repertoires was calculated by dividing the number of shared unique clonotypes by the size of the smaller repertoire. Richness of each repertoire was evaluated using RTK rarefaction, the Chao1 estimator, and Recon v2.1 estimates of unobserved clonotypes. For all TCRbeta clonotypes obtained by the gDNA method from a few donors, generation probabilities were computed with OLGA. TCRdb re-hosts the immuneACCESS table, in-frame sequences only. Its copies lack some clones; in the studies checked, an unresolved V gene accounts for under half of them, and the cause for the rest is not known. Clone size and V and J calls were adopted from that table, with D and trimming inferred from the DNA. The sample yields some 1,100,000 clones; around three quarters were counted once. More than 0.45% of the sample is taken by the ten largest.

The germline V gene encodes CDR1 SGHDT and CDR2 YYEEEE. V is clipped by 8 bases and J by 6 bases, and the sequence between their germline boundaries is 21 bases long. From the cysteine up to the phenylalanine, the CDR3 has a length of 14 residues. Of all the DNA, just the CDR3 is kept, 42 bases in frame from base 1. This specimen belongs to a study of shared clonotypes between healthy human individuals (dated by TCRdb to the early 2020s). Looking at the study overall: The cohort included a few men and a couple of women between 18 and 49 years of age. Blood TCR repertoires of 5 or 6 healthy adults were deeply sequenced to estimate repertoire size and the extent of clonotype sharing between individuals. For each donor, CD4 naive and CD4 memory were each given three plates, CD8 naive was given two plates, and CD8 memory was given one plate. Between about 0.94 and 8.9 billion PBMCs per donor were obtained by leukapheresis. Libraries were prepared and TCR repertoires were sequenced by different laboratories using diverse techniques, in order to increase sequencing depth and limit assay-specific biases.

Broader findings and caveats from the paper: Based on pairwise subsampling, the degree of clonotype sharing among donors was expected to be affected by sequencing depth. Because the study included only a small number of donors, the genetic and exposure-history diversity represented was limited. Higher generation probabilities were observed for clonotypes shared by all four sorted-subset donors than for non-shared clonotypes. Naive subsets generally had larger estimated clonotype richness than memory subsets. Only blood was sampled, and tissue TCR repertoires likely differ from those in blood. Even with the large sequencing depth, rarefaction of the sorted-subset datasets indicated that sequencing was incomplete. Across four donors, about 5% of naive CD4, roughly 3.5% of naive CD8, approximately 2.5% of memory CD4, and approximately 0.4% of memory CD8 clonotypes were shared.

The donors were healthy, HIV-negative adults with no recently reported acute infections or vaccinations. Every donor was a Caucasian adult living in Nashville, Tennessee, USA. CD4+ T cells were enriched through magnetic negative selection, after which naive cells were positively selected on CD45RA and the remaining negative fraction served as the memory subset. Blood was collected by leukapheresis, and PBMCs were isolated by Ficoll-Histopaque density gradient centrifugation and then cryopreserved in liquid nitrogen vapor phase. Purity and quantity of every magnetically sorted T cell population were checked by analytical flow cytometry. From each sorted fraction, genomic DNA was isolated and quantified by UV absorbance on a Nanodrop 2000c.

Recombination connected TRBV5-6 to TRBJ2-7; the D region possibly corresponds to TRBD2 (6 bases align). Sequencing was performed on memory CD4+ T cells from PBMCs. The cell subset or site label on this specimen signifies: CD45RA-negative fraction. This TCR derives from a man aged 18 to 30 in good health. Some clones in this sample may be carry-over from other donors' samples. The CDR3 in this case is CASRKRGSVSEQYF. The base sequence is TGTGCCAGTCGGAAACGGGGGAGCGTATCCGAGCAGTACTTC.